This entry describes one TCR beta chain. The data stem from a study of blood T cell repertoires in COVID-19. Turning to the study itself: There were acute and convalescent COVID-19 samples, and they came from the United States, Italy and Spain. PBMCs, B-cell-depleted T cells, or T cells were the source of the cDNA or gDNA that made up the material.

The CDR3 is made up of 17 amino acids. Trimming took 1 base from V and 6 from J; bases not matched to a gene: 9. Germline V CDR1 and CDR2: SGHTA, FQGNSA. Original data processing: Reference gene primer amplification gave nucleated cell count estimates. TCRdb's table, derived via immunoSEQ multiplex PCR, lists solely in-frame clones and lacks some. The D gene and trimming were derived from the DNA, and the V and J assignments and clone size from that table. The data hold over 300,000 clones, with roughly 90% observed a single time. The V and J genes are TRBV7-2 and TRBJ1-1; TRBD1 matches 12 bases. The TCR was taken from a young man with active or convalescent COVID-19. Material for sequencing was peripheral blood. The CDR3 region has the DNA TGTGCCAGCAGCTTAGGCGGGACAGGGGGCGGGCGGTCTGAAGCTTTCTTT. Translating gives CASSLGGTGGGRSEAFF. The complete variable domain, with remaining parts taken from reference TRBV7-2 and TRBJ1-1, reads GAGVSQSPSNKVTEKGKDVELRCDPISGHTALYWYRQSLGQGLEFLIYFQGNSAPDKSGLPSDRFSAERTGGSVSTLTIQRTQQEDSAVYLCASSLGGTGGGRSEAFFGQGTRLTVV.